The clone carrying this T cell receptor (beta chain) showed up just a few times. The antigen is unknown. The data were taken from a study of vaccination and CD4 T cells after COVID-19. Cultured CD4+ T cell DNA underwent sequencing with the Oncomine TCR Beta short-read assay. Scientists extracted genomic DNA from CD4+ T cells grown in culture. TCRdb re-called the PCR reads with MiXCR, one entry per CDR3 protein. Of some 10,000 distinct CDR3 sequences listed, 30% to 35% are singletons. This sample's treatment: approximately 9-day PBMC culture with coronavirus spike peptide pools or control peptides (ViraFEST assay). Before the COVID-19 pandemic (2011-2018), CD4+ T cells were obtained from the unexposed donor. Sequenced: CD4+ T cells from blood, cultured in vitro. The source of this sequence is a human donor in good health.

Here the CDR3 DNA reads TGTGCCAGCGTTCCCAGGGGGAGCACAGATACGCAGTATTTT. Translating it yields CASVPRGSTDTQYF. The chain couples TRBV7-2 to TRBJ2-3; 7 bases match TRBD1. V lost 8 bases and J lost 0; bases outside the gene matches: 5. There are 14 residues in the CDR3. The germline gives CDR1 SGHTA, CDR2 FQGNSA.